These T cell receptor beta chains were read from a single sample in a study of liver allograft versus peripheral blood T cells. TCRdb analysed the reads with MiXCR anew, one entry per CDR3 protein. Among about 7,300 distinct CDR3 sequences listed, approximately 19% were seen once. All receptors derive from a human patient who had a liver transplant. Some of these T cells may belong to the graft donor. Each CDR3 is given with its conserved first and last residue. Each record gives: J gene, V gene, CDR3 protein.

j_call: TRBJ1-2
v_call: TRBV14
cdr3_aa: CASSQRGDRFDGYTF

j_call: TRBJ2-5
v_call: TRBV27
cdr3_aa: CASSLTFGVETQYF

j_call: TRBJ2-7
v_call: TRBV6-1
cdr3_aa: CASSEGLAGGEINEQYF

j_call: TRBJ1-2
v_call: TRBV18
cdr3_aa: CASSPGSGPRANYGYTF

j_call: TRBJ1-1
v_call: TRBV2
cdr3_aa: CASTLRAEAFF

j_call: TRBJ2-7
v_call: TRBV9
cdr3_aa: CASSAQPGQSYEQYF

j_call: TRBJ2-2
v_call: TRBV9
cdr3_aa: CASSPRTNTGELFF

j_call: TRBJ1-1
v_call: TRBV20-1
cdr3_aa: CSATRGTSTEAFF

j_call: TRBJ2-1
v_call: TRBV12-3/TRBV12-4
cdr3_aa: CASSLGGHEQFF

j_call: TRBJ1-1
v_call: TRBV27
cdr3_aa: CASSTPGQVVAFF

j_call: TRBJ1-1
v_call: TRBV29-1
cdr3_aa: CSVERMNTEAFF

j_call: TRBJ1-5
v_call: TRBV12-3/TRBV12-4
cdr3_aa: CASSLFDWPQHF

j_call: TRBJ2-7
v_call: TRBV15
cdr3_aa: CATSRDRVGSYEQYF

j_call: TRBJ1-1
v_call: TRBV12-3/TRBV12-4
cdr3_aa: CASSQQPNTEAFF

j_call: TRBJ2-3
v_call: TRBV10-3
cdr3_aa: CAITGLSGGSTDTQYF

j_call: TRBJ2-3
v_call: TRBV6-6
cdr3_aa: CASSYSVGEGTDTQYF

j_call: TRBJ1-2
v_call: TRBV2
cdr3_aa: CASTEGRGNYGYTF

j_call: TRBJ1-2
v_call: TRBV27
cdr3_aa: CASSPGTGGVYGYTF

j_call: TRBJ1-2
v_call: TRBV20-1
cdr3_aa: CSARSTGGSGYTF

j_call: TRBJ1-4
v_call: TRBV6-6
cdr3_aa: CASSPTSSTNEKLFF

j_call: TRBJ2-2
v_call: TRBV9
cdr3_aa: CASSVQGGRTGELFF

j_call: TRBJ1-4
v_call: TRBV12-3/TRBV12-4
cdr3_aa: CASSPSPGQGNWEKLFF

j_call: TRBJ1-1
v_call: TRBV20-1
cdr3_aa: CSARIRDGAEAFF

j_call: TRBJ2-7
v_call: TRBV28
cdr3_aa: CASRVPLGGYEQYF

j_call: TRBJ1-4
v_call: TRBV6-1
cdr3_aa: CASSGTPMDEKLFF